What follows are 9 T cell receptor beta chains derived from one specimen sequenced in a study of shared clonotypes between healthy human individuals. Only in-frame clones appear in the TCRdb table, and some are missing; sequencing was by immunoSEQ multiplex PCR. The sample has about 980,000 clones, approximately 80% seen once. Sequenced sample: memory CD4+ T cells sorted from blood. As for subset: CD45RA-negative fraction. The receptor set was obtained from a young man in good health.

This clone was seen a handful of times. The chain uses TRBV5-6 and TRBJ1-5, with D maybe TRBD1 (6 bases). The CDR3 consists of 15 residues. Germline V gives CDR1 SGHDT, CDR2 YYEEEE. Trimming took 2 bases from V and 6 from J, leaving 15 bases between them. CDR3 coding DNA: TGTGCCAGCAGCTTAGGGGGGGCGCAGGTTCAGCCCCAGCATTTT. It encodes CASSLGGAQVQPQHF.

The V call is TRBV18, the J call TRBJ1-1; D might be TRBD1 (5 bases). Germline assignment: CDR1 KGHSH and CDR2 LQKENI. This CDR3 is built from 14 residues. The V and J ends lost 2 bases and 5 bases respectively, with 12 bases between them. In nucleotides, the CDR3 is TGTGCCAGCTCACCAAGGGGTGCTGATACTGAAGCTTTCTTT. Protein sequence: CASSPRGADTEAFF.

This clone was detected only a few times. The gene calls are TRBV5-1 and TRBJ1-4; 7 bases map to TRBD1. The germline V gene has CDR1 SGHRS and CDR2 YFSETQ. The CDR3 sequence is 15 residues long. Trimming cost V 0 bases and J 6 bases; bases outside gene matches: 5. CDR3 coding DNA: TGCGCCAGCAGCTTGGAGGGGGCCTATTATGAAAAACTGTTTTTT. Its translation is CASSLEGAYYEKLFF.

V and J are TRBV5-6 and TRBJ2-5; 11 bases are a match to TRBD2. Germline assignment: CDR1 SGHDT and CDR2 YYEEEE. Trimming at V came to 3 bases and at J to 2 bases, leaving 9 bases not matched to a gene. The CDR3 consists of 17 residues. CDR3 region: CASSWRTSGRPQETQYF. CDR3 bases: TGTGCCAGCAGCTGGAGAACTAGCGGGAGACCTCAAGAGACCCAGTACTTC. The complete variable domain, with remaining parts taken from reference TRBV5-6 and TRBJ2-5, reads DAGVTQSPTHLIKTRGQQVTLRCSPKSGHDTVSWYQQALGQGPQFIFQYYEEEERQRGNFPDRFSGHQFPNYSSELNVNALLLGDSALYLCASSWRTSGRPQETQYFGPGTRLLVL.

This clone was seen a handful of times. The chain links TRBV12-2 to TRBJ2-2; no check of the table's D call, TRBD1, against the DNA was made. TRBV12-2 is marked as a pseudogene. There are 16 residues in the CDR3. CDR3 sequence (DNA): TGTGCAAGTCGCTTTCAGGGGGAGGAGTACACCGGGGAGCTGTTTTTT. Protein: CASRFQGEEYTGELFF.

As for this clone: The same CDR3 can be traced to other DNA sequences in this sample. J is TRBJ1-6 and V is TRBV5-1, with D tentatively TRBD1 (5 bases). The V end was cut by 0 bases, the J end by 7 bases, with 8 bases between. The germline CDR1 and CDR2 sequences are SGHRS and YFSETQ. This CDR3 comprises 14 residues. The CDR3 DNA sequence: TGCGCCAGCAGCTTGGCCGGGGGGAATTCACCCCTCCACTTT. It specifies CASSLAGGNSPLHF.

V and J are TRBV6-1 and TRBJ2-7; 8 bases are shared with TRBD1. Unmatched junction bases numbered 6, after V lost 8 bases and J lost 3 bases. Germline loops: CDR1 MNHNS, CDR2 SASEGT. The CDR3 loop spans 13 amino acids. CDR3 region: CASGRTGIYEQYF. Written as DNA, the CDR3 is TGTGCCAGCGGAAGGACAGGGATCTACGAGCAGTACTTC.

The chain links TRBV5-4 to TRBJ2-3; 8 bases line up with TRBD2. V shed 7 bases, J shed 5 bases, and the junction held 12 bases outside the gene matches. The CDR3 length is 15 residues. From germline, CDR1 is SGHNT and CDR2 YYREEE (reference sequence). The CDR3 DNA is TGTGCCAGCGCGAGTCGCGGGGGGCGGGGAGATACGCAGTATTTT. Its protein is CASASRGGRGDTQYF.

The rearrangement joins TRBV4-3 to TRBJ2-7; D is perhaps TRBD1 (5 bases). CDR1 and CDR2 (germline): LGHNA, YSLEER. The CDR3 runs 13 residues. Trimming pared 6 bases from V and 6 bases from J, leaving 15 bases between. This CDR3 reads CASRRAGSSEQYF. CDR3 bases: TGCGCCAGCAGAAGGGCAGGGTCCAGCGAGCAGTACTTC.